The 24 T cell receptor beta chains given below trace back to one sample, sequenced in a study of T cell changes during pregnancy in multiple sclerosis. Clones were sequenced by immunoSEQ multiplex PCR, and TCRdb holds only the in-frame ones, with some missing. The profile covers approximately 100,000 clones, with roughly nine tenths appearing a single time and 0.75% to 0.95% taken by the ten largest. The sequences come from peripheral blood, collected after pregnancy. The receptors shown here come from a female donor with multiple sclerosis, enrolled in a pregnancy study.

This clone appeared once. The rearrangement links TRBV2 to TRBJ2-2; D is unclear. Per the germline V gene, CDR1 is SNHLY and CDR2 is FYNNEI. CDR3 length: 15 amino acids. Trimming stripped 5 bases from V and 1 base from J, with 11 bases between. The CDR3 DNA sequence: TGTGCCAGCAGTCTAATAGAAAGGAACACCGGGGAGCTGTTTTTT. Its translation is CASSLIERNTGELFF.

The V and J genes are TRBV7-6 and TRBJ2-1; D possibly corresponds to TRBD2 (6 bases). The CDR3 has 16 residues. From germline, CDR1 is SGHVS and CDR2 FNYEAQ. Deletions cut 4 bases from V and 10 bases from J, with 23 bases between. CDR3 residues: CASSYRGRPVRGEQFF. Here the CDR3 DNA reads TGTGCCAGCAGCTACCGGGGGAGGCCCGTCCGAGGAGAGCAGTTCTTC.

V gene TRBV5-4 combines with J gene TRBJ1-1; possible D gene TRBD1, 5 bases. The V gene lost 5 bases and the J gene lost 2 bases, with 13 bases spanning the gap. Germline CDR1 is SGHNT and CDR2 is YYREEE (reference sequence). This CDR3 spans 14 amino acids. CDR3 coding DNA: TGTGCCAGCAGTCGGGGGTGGGGCAACACTGAAGCTTTCTTT. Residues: CASSRGWGNTEAFF. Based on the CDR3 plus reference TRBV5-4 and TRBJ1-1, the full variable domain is ETGVTQSPTHLIKTRGQQVTLRCSSQSGHNTVSWYQQALGQGPQFIFQYYREEENGRGNFPPRFSGLQFPNYSSELNVNALELDDSALYLCASSRGWGNTEAFFGQGTRLTVV.

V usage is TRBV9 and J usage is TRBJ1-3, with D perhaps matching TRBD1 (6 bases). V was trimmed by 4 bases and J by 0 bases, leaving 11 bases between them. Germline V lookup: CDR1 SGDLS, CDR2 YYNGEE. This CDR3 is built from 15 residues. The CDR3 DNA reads TGTGCCAGCAGCCTAACAGGGAACTCTGGAAACACCATATATTTT. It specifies CASSLTGNSGNTIYF. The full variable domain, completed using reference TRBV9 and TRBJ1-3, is DSGVTQTPKHLITATGQRVTLRCSPRSGDLSVYWYQQSLDQGLQFLIQYYNGEERAKGNILERFSAQQFPDLHSELNLSSLELGDSALYFCASSLTGNSGNTIYFGEGSWLTVV.

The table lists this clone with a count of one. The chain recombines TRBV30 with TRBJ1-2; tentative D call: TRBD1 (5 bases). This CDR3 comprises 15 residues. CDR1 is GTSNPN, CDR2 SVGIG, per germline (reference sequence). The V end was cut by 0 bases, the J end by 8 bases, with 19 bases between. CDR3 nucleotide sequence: TGTGCCTGGAGTGTACGGGGGGGGTCAGGTGGCGGCTACACCTTC. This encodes CAWSVRGGSGGGYTF.

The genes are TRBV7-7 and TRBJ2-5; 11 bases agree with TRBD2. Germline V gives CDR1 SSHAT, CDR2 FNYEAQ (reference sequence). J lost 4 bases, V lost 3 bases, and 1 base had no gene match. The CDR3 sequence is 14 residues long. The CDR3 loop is CASSFGLAGETQYF. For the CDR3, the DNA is TGTGCCAGCAGCTTCGGACTAGCGGGAGAGACCCAGTACTTC.

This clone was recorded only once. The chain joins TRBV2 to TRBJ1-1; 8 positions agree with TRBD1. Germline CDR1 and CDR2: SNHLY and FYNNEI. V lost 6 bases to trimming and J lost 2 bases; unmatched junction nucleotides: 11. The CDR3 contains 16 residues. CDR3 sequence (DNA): TGTGCCAGCAGAACTACTAACAGGGGGACTAACACTGAAGCTTTCTTT. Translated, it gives CASRTTNRGTNTEAFF. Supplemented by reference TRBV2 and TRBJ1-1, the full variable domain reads EPEVTQTPSHQVTQMGQEVILRCVPISNHLYFYWYRQILGQKVEFLVSFYNNEISEKSEIFDDQFSVERPDGSNFTLKIRSTKLEDSAMYFCASRTTNRGTNTEAFFGQGTRLTVV.

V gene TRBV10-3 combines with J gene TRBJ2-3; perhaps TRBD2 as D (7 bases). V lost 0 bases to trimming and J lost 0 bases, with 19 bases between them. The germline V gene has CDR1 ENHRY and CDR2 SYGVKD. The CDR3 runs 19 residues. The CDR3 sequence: CAISESRRGAAPSTDTQYF. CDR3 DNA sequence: TGTGCCATCAGTGAGTCGCGCCGGGGGGCCGCCCCCAGCACAGATACGCAGTATTTT.

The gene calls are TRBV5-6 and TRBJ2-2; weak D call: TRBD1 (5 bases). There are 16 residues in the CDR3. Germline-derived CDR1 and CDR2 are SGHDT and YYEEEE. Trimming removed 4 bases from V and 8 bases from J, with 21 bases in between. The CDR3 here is CASSQWGLVQRGELFF. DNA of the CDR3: TGTGCCAGCAGCCAATGGGGCCTAGTTCAAAGAGGGGAGCTGTTTTTT.

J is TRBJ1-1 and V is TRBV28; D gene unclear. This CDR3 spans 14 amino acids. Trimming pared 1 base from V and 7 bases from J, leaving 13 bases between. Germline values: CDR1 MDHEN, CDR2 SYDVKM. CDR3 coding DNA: TGTGCCAGCAGTTTATTGGTTTCTAGGTTTGAAGCTTTCTTT. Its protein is CASSLLVSRFEAFF. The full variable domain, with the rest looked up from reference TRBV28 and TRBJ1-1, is DVKVTQSSRYLVKRTGEKVFLECVQDMDHENMFWYRQDPGLGLRLIYFSYDVKMKEKGDIPEGYSVSREKKERFSLILESASTNQTSMYLCASSLLVSRFEAFFGQGTRLTVV.

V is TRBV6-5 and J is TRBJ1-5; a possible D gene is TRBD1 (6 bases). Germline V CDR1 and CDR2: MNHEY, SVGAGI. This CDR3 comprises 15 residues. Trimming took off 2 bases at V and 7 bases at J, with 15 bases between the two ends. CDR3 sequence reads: CASSYTAGVRQPQHF. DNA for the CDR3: TGTGCCAGCAGTTACACCGCAGGGGTTAGGCAGCCCCAGCATTTT.

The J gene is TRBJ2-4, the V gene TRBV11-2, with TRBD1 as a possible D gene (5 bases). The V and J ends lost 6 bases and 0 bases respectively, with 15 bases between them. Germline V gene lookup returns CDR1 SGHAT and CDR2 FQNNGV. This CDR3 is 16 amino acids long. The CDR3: CASRDRRPLAKNIQYF. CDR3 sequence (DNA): TGTGCCAGCAGAGACAGACGTCCGCTAGCCAAAAACATTCAGTACTTC.

The CDR3 nucleotides are TGTGCCAGCAGCCTAACGACAGTAACCGAGCAGTACTTC. This encodes CASSLTTVTEQYF. This chain uses TRBV7-9 with TRBJ2-7; D might be TRBD1 (5 bases). This CDR3 is 13 amino acids long. V was cut by 5 bases and J by 6 bases, with 14 bases left in between. The V gene's germline CDR1 is SEHNR and CDR2 FQNEAQ (reference sequence).

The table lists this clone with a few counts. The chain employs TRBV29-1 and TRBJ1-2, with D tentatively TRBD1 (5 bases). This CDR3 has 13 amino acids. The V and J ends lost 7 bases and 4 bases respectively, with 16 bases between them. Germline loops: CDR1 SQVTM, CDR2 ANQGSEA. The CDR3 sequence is CSAAGQGVYGYTF. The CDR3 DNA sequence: TGCAGCGCCGCGGGGCAGGGCGTCTATGGCTACACCTTC. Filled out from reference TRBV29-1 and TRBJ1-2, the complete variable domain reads SAVISQKPSRDICQRGTSLTIQCQVDSQVTMMFWYRQQPGQSLTLIATANQGSEATYESGFVIDKFPISRPNLTFSTLTVSNMSPEDSSIYLCSAAGQGVYGYTFGSGTRLTVV.

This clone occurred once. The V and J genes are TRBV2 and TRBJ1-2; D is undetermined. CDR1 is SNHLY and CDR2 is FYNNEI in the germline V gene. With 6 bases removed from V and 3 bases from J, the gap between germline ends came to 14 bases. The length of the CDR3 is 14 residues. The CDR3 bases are TGTGCCAGCAGACTGACTTGGTTAGACTATGGCTACACCTTC. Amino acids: CASRLTWLDYGYTF. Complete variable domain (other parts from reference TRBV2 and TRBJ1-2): EPEVTQTPSHQVTQMGQEVILRCVPISNHLYFYWYRQILGQKVEFLVSFYNNEISEKSEIFDDQFSVERPDGSNFTLKIRSTKLEDSAMYFCASRLTWLDYGYTFGSGTRLTVV.

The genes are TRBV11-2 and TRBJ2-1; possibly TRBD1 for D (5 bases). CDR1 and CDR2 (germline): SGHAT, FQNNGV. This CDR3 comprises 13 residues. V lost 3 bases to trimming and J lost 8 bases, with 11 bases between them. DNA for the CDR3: TGTGCCAGCAGCTTTCAGGGCGTCCATGAGCAGTTCTTC. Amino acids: CASSFQGVHEQFF.

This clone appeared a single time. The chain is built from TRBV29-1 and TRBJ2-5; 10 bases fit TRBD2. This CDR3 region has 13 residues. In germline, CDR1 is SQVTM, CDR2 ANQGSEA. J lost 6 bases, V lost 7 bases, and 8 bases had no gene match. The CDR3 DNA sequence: TGCAGCGGACCCGGGACTAGCGAAAAGACCCAGTACTTC. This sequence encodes CSGPGTSEKTQYF.

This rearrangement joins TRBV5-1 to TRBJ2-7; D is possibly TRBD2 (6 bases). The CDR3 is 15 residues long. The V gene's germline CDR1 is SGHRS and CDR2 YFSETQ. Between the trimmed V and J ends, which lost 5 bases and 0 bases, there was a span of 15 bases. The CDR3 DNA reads TGCGCCAGCAGTCCGAGTCGGGGGTCCTCCTACGAGCAGTACTTC. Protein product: CASSPSRGSSYEQYF. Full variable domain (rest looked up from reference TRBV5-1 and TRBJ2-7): KAGVTQTPRYLIKTRGQQVTLSCSPISGHRSVSWYQQTPGQGLQFLFEYFSETQRNKGNFPGRFSGRQFSNSRSEMNVSTLELGDSALYLCASSPSRGSSYEQYFGPGTRLTVT.

The CDR3 is CASRRLADTDTQYF. The CDR3, as DNA: TGCGCCAGCAGGAGACTAGCGGACACAGATACGCAGTATTTT. The chain carries TRBV5-1 and TRBJ2-3; 9 nucleotides align to TRBD2. Germline V CDR1 and CDR2: SGHRS, YFSETQ. V trimming: 5 bases; J trimming: 2 bases; junction bases outside the gene matches: 3. The length of the CDR3 is 14 residues.

CDR3 sequence (DNA): TGTGCCAGCAGCTTAGTACCCAGGGGCAATGAGCAGTTCTTC. Protein product: CASSLVPRGNEQFF. The V and J genes are TRBV11-2 and TRBJ2-1; possibly TRBD1 for D (6 bases). Germline V gives CDR1 SGHAT, CDR2 FQNNGV. V lost 1 base, J lost 6 bases, and 10 bases lay in between. The CDR3 extends over 14 amino acids.

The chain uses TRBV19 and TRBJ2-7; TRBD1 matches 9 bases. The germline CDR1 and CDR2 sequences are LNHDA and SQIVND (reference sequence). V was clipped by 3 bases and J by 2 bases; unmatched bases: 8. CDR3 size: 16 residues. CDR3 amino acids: CASSMGRTGETYEQYF. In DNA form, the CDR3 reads TGTGCCAGTAGTATGGGGAGGACAGGGGAGACCTACGAGCAGTACTTC.

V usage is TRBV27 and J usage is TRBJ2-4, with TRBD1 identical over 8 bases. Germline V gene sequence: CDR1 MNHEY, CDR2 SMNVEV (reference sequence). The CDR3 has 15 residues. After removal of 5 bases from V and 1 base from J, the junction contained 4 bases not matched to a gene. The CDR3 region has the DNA TGTGCCAGCAGTACCTGGACAGGGGCCAAAAACATTCAGTACTTC. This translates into CASSTWTGAKNIQYF.

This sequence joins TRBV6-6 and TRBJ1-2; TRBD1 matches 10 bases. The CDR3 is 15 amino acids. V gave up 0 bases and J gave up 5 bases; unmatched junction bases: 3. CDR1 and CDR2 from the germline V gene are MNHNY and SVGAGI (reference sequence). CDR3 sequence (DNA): TGTGCCAGCAGTTACTCGAAGGACAGGGGGTATGGCTACACCTTC. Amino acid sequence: CASSYSKDRGYGYTF.

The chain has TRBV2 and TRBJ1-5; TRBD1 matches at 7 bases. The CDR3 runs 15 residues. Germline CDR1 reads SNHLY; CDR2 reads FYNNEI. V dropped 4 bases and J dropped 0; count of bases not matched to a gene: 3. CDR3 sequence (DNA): TGTGCCAGCAGTGGGGGGACAGATAGCAATCAGCCCCAGCATTTT. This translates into CASSGGTDSNQPQHF.